This T cell receptor (beta chain) was obtained from a study of T-cell reconstitution after alpha-beta-depleted transplantation in children. The CDR3 length is 17 residues. Germline V CDR1 and CDR2: MNHNS, SASEGT. The ends were cut back, 0 bases at V and 3 bases at J, with 14 bases in the middle. The TCRbeta library was prepared with unique molecular identifiers. TCRdb re-derived calls from the PCR reads in MiXCR, one entry per CDR3 protein. The data contain 540,000 or so distinct CDR3 sequences, 23% of them singletons. V usage is TRBV6-1 and J usage is TRBJ1-4, with D possibly being TRBD1 (5 bases). The TCR was taken from a boy in the first two years of life who had a stem cell transplant for acute myeloid leukemia, so the T cells may come from the graft donor. Sequenced material: PBMCs, mostly from graft donor cells, taken 360 days after TCRalphabeta/CD19-depleted stem cell transplant. In nucleotides, the CDR3 is TGTGCCAGCAGTGAAGCGGGGGTCGCAACGGCTAATGAAAAACTGTTTTTT. Translation: CASSEAGVATANEKLFF.